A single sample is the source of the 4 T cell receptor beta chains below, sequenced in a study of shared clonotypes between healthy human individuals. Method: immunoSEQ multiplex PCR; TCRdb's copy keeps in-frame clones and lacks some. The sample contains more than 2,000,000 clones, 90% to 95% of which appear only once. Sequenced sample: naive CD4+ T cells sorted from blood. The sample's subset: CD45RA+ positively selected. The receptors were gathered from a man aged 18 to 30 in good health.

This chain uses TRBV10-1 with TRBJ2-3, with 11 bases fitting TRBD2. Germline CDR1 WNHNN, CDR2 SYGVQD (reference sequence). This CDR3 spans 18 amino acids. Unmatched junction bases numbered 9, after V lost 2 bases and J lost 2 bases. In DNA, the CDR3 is TGCGCCAGCAGTGAGGCAACAGGACTAGCGGGTCCCACAGATACGCAGTATTTT. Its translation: CASSEATGLAGPTDTQYF.

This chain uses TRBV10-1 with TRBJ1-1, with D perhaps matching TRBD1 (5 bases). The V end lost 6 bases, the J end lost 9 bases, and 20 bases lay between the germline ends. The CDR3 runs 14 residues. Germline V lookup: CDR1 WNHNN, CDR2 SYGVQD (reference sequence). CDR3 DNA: TGCGCCAGCAGCGAACCGGGACTCCACCGAAAAGCTTTCTTT. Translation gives CASSEPGLHRKAFF.

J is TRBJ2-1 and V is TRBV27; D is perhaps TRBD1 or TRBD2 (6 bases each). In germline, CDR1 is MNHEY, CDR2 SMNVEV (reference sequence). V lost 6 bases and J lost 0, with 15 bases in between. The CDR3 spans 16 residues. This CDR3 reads CASSPRGVSSYNEQFF. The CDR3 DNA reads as TGTGCCAGCAGCCCTAGGGGGGTTAGCTCCTACAATGAGCAGTTCTTC.

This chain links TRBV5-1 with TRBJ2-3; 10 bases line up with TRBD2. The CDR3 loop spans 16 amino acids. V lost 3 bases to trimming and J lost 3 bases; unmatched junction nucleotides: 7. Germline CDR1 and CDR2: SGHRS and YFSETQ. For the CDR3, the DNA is TGCGCCAGCAGCTCCCTAGCGGGAGTCGTAACAGATACGCAGTATTTT. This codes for CASSSLAGVVTDTQYF.